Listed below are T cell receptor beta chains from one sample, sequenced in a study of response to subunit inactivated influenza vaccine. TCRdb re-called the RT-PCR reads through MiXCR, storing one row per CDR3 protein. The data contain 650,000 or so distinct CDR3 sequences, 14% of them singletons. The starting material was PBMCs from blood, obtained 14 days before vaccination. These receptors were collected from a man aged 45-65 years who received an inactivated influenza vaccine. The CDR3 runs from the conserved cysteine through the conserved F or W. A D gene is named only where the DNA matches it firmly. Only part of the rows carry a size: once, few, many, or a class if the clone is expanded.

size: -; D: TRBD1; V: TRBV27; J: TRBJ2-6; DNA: TGTGCCAGCAGAGGGACAGGCTCCTCTGGGGCCAACGTCCTGACTTTC; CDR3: CASRGTGSSGANVLTF
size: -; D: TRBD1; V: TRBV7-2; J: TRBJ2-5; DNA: TGTGCCAGCAGCTCGGGACAGGGTAATTTTGAGACCCAGTACTTC; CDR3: CASSSGQGNFETQYF
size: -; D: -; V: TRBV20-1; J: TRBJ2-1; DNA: TGCAGTGCAAAGGATACAGGGTACAATGAGCAGTTCTTC; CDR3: CSAKDTGYNEQFF
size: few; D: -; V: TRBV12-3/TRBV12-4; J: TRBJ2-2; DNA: TGTGCCAGCAGCCGAAAGGCTTCGAACACCGGGGAGCTGTTTTTT; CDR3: CASSRKASNTGELFF
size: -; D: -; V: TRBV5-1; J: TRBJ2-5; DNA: TGCGCCAGCAGCTGGGAAGCAGCGGAGACCCAGTACTTC; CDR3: CASSWEAAETQYF
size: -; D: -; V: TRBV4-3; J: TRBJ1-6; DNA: TGCGCCAGCAGCTCAGGGAGAACCTATAATTCACCCCTCCACTTT; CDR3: CASSSGRTYNSPLHF
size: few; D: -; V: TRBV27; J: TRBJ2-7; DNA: TGTGCCAGCAGTACATCCCGTGAAGGGGCCTACGAGCAGTACTTC; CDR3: CASSTSREGAYEQYF
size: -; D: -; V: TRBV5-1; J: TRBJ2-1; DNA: TGCGCCAGCAGCTCCCTGGGGGATAGGCCCCTCAATGAGCAGTTCTTC; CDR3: CASSSLGDRPLNEQFF
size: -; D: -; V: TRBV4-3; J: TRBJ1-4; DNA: TGCGCCAGCAGCCAAGGGGTTCGGGAAAAACTGTTTTTT; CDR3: CASSQGVREKLFF
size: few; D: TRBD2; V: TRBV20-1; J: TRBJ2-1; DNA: TGCAGTGCCTCTAAACGGACTAGCGGTGGAAGCGAGCAGTTCTTC; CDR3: CSASKRTSGGSEQFF
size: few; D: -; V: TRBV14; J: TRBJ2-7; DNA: TGTGCCAGCAGCCAAGAATGGTGGCTAGCGTGCAACGAGCAGTACTTC; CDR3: CASSQEWWLACNEQYF
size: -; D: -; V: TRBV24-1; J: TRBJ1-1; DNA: TGTGCCACCAGTGATTTAATTGAGCAGGGAGTTTGTGACACTGAAGCTTTCTTT; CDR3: CATSDLIEQGVCDTEAFF
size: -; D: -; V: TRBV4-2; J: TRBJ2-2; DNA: TGTGCCAGCAGCCTCCTCGGGACTTTAAACACCGGGGAGCTGTTTTTT; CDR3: CASSLLGTLNTGELFF
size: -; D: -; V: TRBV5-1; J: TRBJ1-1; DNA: TGCGCCAGCAGCTTGGGAACTCGGATGAACACTGAAGCTTTCTTT; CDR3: CASSLGTRMNTEAFF
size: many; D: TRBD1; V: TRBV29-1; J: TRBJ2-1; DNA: TGCAGCGTTGAAGAGACGCCGCGACAGGGTCGGATCTTC; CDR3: CSVEETPRQGRIF
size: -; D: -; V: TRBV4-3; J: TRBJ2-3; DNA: TGCGCCAGCAGCCAAGACTGGGACTCCTCAGATACGCAGTATTTT; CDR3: CASSQDWDSSDTQYF
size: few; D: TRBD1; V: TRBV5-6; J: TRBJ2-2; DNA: TGTGCCAGCAGCTACGGGACAGAGGGTACCGGGGAGCTGTTTTTT; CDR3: CASSYGTEGTGELFF
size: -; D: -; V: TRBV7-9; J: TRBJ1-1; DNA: TGTGCCAGCAGCCCCGGGACGGGCCGCTATATGAACACTGAAGCTTTCTTT; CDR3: CASSPGTGRYMNTEAFF
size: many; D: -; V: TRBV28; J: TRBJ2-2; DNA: TGTGCCAGCAGTGCCCGCAAGAACACCGGGGAGCTGTTTTTT; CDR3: CASSARKNTGELFF
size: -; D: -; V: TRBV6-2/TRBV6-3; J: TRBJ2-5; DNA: TGTGCCGGCCCTGGGTCTATTTTTTCGGAGACCCAGTACTTC; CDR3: CAGPGSIFSETQYF
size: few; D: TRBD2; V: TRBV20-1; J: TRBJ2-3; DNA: TGCAGTGCCTCGGCCGGGACTAGCGGGAGCGCAGATACGCAGTATTTT; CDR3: CSASAGTSGSADTQYF
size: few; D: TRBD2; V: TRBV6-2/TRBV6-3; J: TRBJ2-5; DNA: TGTGCCAGCAGTAGGTACGGGGGGGAAGCGGAGACCCAGTACTTC; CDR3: CASSRYGGEAETQYF
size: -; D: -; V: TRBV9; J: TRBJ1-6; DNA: TGTTCCAGCAGCGTAAGGATTTCTGATTCACCCCTCCACTTT; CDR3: CSSSVRISDSPLHF
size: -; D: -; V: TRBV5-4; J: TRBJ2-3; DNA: TGTGCCAGCAGCTTGAATTGGGGAGGAGATACGCAGTATTTT; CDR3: CASSLNWGGDTQYF
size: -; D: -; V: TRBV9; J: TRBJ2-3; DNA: TGTGCCAGCAGCACACGACTAGACCGAACAGATACGCAGTATTTT; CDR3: CASSTRLDRTDTQYF
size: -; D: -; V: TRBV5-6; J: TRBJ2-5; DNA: TGTGCCAGCAGCATTTGGCTCCGATTGTACCAAGAGACCCAGTACTTC; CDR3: CASSIWLRLYQETQYF
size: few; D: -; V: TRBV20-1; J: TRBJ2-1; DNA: TGCAGTGCTAGTGCGGCTAGTCCCAATGAGCAGTTCTTC; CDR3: CSASAASPNEQFF
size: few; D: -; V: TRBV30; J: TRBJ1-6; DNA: TGTGCCTGGAGTCCCGGGACCAATAATTCACCCCTCCACTTT; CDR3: CAWSPGTNNSPLHF
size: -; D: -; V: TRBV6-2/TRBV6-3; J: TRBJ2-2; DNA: TGTGCCACCGCGGCGGCAATGAACACCGGGGAGCTGTTTTTT; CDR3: CATAAAMNTGELFF
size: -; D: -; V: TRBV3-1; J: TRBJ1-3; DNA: TGTGCCAGCAGCCGACCAGGGGCCGGAAACACCATATATTTT; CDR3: CASSRPGAGNTIYF
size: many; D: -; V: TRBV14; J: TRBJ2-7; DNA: TGTGCCAGCAGCCAATATCGTCGGGCTCCCTACGAGCAGTACTTC; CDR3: CASSQYRRAPYEQYF
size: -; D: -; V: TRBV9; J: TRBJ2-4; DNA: TGTGCCAGCAGCGCCCACCCGGGGCTTACCCTGGCCAAAAACATTCAGTACTTC; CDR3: CASSAHPGLTLAKNIQYF
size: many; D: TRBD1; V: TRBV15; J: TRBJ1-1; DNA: TGTGCCACCAGCCGGTCAGGGGGCACTGAAGCTTTCTTT; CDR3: CATSRSGGTEAFF
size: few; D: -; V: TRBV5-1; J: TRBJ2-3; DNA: TGCGCCAGCAGCACAGCCGGGAGCTCCACAGATACGCAGTATTTT; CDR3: CASSTAGSSTDTQYF
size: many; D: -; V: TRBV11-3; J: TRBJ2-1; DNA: TGTGCCAGCAGCCGAGAATATTACAATGAGCAGTTCTTC; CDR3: CASSREYYNEQFF
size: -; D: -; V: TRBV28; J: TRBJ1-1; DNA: TGTGCCAGCAGTTTTGGGAAGGCTCGAGCTTTCTTT; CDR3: CASSFGKARAFF
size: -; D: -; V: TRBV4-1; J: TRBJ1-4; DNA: TGCGCCAGCAGCCAGATCGACGGAGTAAAACTGTTTTTT; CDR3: CASSQIDGVKLFF
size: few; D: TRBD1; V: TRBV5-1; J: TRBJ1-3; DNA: TGCGCCAGCAGGCCGGACAGGGGGCCTTGGAACACCATATATTTT; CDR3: CASRPDRGPWNTIYF
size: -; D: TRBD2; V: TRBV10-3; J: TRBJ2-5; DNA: TGTGCCATCAATACGGGAGCGGGGGAGACCCAGTACTTC; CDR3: CAINTGAGETQYF
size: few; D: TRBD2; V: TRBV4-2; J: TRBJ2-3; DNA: TGTGCCAGCAGCCAGCTAGCGGGGTCCTACACAGATACGCAGTATTTT; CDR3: CASSQLAGSYTDTQYF
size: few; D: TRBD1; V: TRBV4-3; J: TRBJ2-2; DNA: TGCGCCAGCAGCCAAGAAGGCAGGGGGCTTTCCGGGGAGCTGTTTTTT; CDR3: CASSQEGRGLSGELFF
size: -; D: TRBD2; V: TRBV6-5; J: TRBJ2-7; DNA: TGTGCCAGCAGTTACTCGATATCTAGCGGGGGCCTCTCCTACGAGCAGTACTTC; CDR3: CASSYSISSGGLSYEQYF
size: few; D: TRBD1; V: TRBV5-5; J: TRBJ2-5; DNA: TGTGCCAGCAGCTTGCGATTGGGGCCTACAGGGGTAGAGACCCAGTACTTC; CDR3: CASSLRLGPTGVETQYF
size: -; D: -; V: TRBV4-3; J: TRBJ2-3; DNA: TGCGCCAGCAGCCAATATCCGGGAGCTAGCACAGATACGCAGTATTTT; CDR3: CASSQYPGASTDTQYF
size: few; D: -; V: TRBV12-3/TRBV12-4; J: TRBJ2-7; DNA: TGTGCCAGCAGATACAGGGATTACGAGCAGTACTTC; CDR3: CASRYRDYEQYF
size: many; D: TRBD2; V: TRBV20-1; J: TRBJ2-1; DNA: TGCAGTGCTAGGAACAATCTAGCGTTGTCGGGGGGTTACAATGAGCAGTTCTTC; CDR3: CSARNNLALSGGYNEQFF
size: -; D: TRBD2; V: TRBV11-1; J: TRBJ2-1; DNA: TGTGCCATAAGACAGACCCCGGGACTAGCGGGAGCAAACAATGAGCAGTTCTTC; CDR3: CAIRQTPGLAGANNEQFF